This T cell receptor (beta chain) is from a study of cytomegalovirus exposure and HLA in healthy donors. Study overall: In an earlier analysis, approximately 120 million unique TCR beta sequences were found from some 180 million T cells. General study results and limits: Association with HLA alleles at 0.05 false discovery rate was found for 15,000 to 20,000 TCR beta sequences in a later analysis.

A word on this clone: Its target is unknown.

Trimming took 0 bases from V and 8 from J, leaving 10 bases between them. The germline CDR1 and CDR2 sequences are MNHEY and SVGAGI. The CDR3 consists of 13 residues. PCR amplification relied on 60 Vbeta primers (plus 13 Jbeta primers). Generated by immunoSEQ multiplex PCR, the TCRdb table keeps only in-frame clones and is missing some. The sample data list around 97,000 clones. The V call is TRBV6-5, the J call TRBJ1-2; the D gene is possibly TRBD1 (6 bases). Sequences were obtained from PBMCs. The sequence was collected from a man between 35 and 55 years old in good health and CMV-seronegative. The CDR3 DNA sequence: TGTGCCAGCAGTTACTCGGGGGGGCGCGGCTACACCTTC. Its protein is CASSYSGGRGYTF.